The 12 T cell receptor beta chains presented below share a single source sample, sequenced in a study of T cells after yellow fever vaccination. TCRdb re-called the 5' RACE reads through MiXCR, storing one row per CDR3 protein. The table includes under 300,000 distinct CDR3 sequences, less than 9% detected once. The sequences come from CD4+ T cells sorted from PBMCs, collected 15 days after the yellow fever booster vaccination. The source is a man under 40 who received the YFV17D yellow fever vaccine.

This clonotype appeared a few times. The chain couples TRBV28 to TRBJ2-1; TRBD2 matches 9 bases. The germline V gene encodes CDR1 MDHEN and CDR2 SYDVKM. The CDR3 totals 16 residues. The V and J ends lost 5 bases and 8 bases, in that order; junction bases with no gene match: 13. The CDR3 DNA sequence: TGTGCCAGCAGTCCAGCCGGGCTAGCGGGACGGGATGAGCAGTTCTTC. Amino acid sequence: CASSPAGLAGRDEQFF. The variable domain in full, completed from reference TRBV28 and TRBJ2-1, reads DVKVTQSSRYLVKRTGEKVFLECVQDMDHENMFWYRQDPGLGLRLIYFSYDVKMKEKGDIPEGYSVSREKKERFSLILESASTNQTSMYLCASSPAGLAGRDEQFFGPGTRLTVL.

This clonotype turned up a few times. The chain uses TRBV12-3 or TRBV12-4 and TRBJ1-1; no reliable D call. V lost 5 bases, J lost 2 bases, and 9 bases lay in between. The CDR3 has 13 residues. The CDR3 DNA follows: TGTGCCAGCAGTACCTGGAATAACACTGAAGCTTTCTTT. It is translated as CASSTWNNTEAFF.

The rearrangement links TRBV29-1 to TRBJ1-2; 7 bases are a match to TRBD1. Germline V gene data show CDR1 as SQVTM and CDR2 as ANQGSEA. J was trimmed by 1 base and V by 7 bases; bases with no gene match: 9. This CDR3 is 14 amino acids long. CDR3 loop: CSATLGDSNYGYTF. DNA for the CDR3: TGCAGCGCTACCCTGGGGGACAGTAACTATGGCTACACCTTC.

With respect to this clonotype: A much larger clonotype is one base distant, so this may be a read error. The rearrangement links TRBV18 to TRBJ1-5, with 9 bases identical to TRBD1. Germline V gene data show CDR1 as KGHSH and CDR2 as LQKENI. The CDR3 contains 14 residues. CDR3 sequence reads: CASSQGQGNQTQHF. DNA of the CDR3: TGTGCCAGCTCACAGGGACAGGGCAATCAGACCCAGCATTTT.

This rearrangement joins TRBV3-1 to TRBJ2-1; D possibly corresponds to TRBD2 (6 bases). CDR1 and CDR2 (germline): LGHDT, YNNKEL (reference sequence). V was trimmed by 1 base and J by 0 bases, leaving 10 bases between them. This CDR3 is 16 amino acids long. The CDR3 DNA reads TGTGCCAGCAGCCAAGGCCGGGACTTCTCCTACAATGAGCAGTTCTTC. Encoded protein: CASSQGRDFSYNEQFF.

The rearrangement joins TRBV14 to TRBJ2-3, with 9 bases that match TRBD1. This CDR3 is 14 amino acids long. V trimming: 5 bases; J trimming: 6 bases; junction bases outside the gene matches: 6. Germline V CDR1 and CDR2: SGHDN, FVKESK. The CDR3 protein is CASSTGTGWDTQYF. CDR3 DNA: TGTGCCAGCAGCACCGGGACAGGGTGGGATACGCAGTATTTT.

This chain connects TRBV20-1 to TRBJ2-3; D unresolved. V shed 7 bases and J shed 3 bases, with 8 bases lying between them. CDR1 DFQATT and CDR2 SNEGSKA come from the germline V gene (reference sequence). The CDR3 runs to 11 residues. CDR3 nucleotide sequence: TGCAGTGTCTGGTCAACAGATACGCAGTATTTT. Protein: CSVWSTDTQYF.

This clonotype was counted only a few times. The chain links TRBV5-1 to TRBJ2-5; D uncertain. Deletions cut 4 bases from V and 0 bases from J, with 13 bases between. The CDR3 is made up of 15 amino acids. Germline values: CDR1 SGHRS, CDR2 YFSETQ. The CDR3 spells CASSPSRPYQETQYF. The CDR3 DNA reads TGCGCCAGCAGCCCATCCCGACCTTACCAAGAGACCCAGTACTTC.

The chain recombines TRBV20-1 with TRBJ2-1; TRBD2 might be the D (5 bases). This CDR3 is built from 14 residues. Germline CDR1 DFQATT, CDR2 SNEGSKA (reference sequence). V was trimmed by 2 bases and J by 5 bases, leaving 13 bases between them. CDR3 sequence: CSARLGGTHNEQFF. The CDR3 DNA is TGCAGTGCTAGACTAGGAGGAACCCACAATGAGCAGTTCTTC.

This clonotype occurred many times. The chain combines TRBV5-1 with TRBJ2-3, with 7 positions matching TRBD2. The trim removed 3 bases at V and 1 base at J, leaving 2 bases unmatched. Germline CDR1 is SGHRS and CDR2 is YFSETQ. This CDR3 contains 14 residues. For the CDR3, the DNA is TGCGCCAGCAGCTCAACTAGCGGCACAGATACGCAGTATTTT. As protein: CASSSTSGTDTQYF.

This clonotype was picked up many times. The chain couples TRBV15 to TRBJ1-6, with no clear D. The V end was cut by 0 bases, the J end by 6 bases, with 12 bases between. Germline CDR1 LNHNV, CDR2 YYDKDF (reference sequence). The CDR3 consists of 16 residues. The CDR3 DNA reads as TGTGCCACCAGCAGAGATAATAGGGTTGGTAATTCACCCCTCCACTTT. Amino acid sequence: CATSRDNRVGNSPLHF.

The chain joins TRBV4-3 to TRBJ2-2; unclear D gene. CDR3 length equals 15 residues. Germline-derived CDR1 and CDR2 are LGHNA and YSLEER. V dropped 1 base and J dropped 4 bases, with 10 bases sitting between them. The CDR3: CASSQGLIGTGELFF. CDR3 coding DNA: TGCGCCAGCAGCCAAGGATTGATCGGCACCGGGGAGCTGTTTTTT.